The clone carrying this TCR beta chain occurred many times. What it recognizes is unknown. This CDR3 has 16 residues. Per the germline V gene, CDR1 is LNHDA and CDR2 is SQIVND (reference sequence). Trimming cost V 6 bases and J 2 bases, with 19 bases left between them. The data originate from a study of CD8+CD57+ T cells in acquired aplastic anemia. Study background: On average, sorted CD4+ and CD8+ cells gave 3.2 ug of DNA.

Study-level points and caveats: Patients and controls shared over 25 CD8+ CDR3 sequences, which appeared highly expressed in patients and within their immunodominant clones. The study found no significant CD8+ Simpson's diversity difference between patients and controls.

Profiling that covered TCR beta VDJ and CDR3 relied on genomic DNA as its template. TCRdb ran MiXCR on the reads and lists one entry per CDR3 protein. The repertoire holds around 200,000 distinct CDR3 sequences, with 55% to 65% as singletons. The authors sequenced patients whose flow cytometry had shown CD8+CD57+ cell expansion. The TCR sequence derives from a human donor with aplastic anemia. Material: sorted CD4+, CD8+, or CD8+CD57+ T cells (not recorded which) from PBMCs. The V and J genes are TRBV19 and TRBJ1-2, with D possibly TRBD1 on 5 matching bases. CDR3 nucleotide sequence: TGTGCCAGTAGCCCAACAGGACTGCTTCCGAACTATGGCTACACCTTC. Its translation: CASSPTGLLPNYGYTF.